Below are 25 T cell receptor beta chains sequenced from a single sample in a study of neurological immune-mediated disorders (dated by TCRdb to between 2018 and 2021). Library generation was performed with 5' RACE. Instrument on record: Illumina HiSeq 2500. TCRdb cleaned the public reads at Q25 with fastp, built clones with MiXCR and kept in-frame beta chains. CDR3 protein duplicates are merged, each entry listing the most common genes and DNA. The sample data list under 90,000 distinct CDR3 sequences, and under 10% of these were observed just once. Less than 2% of the sample belongs to the ten largest clones. The sequencing sample was made of PBMCs. The receptors here all came from a middle-aged man in good health.

Ten or more counts support this clonotype. The V call is TRBV20-1, the J call TRBJ2-7; 8 bases map to TRBD2. V was pared by 2 bases and J by 4 bases, with 16 bases of the junction left unmatched. This CDR3 has 17 amino acids. CDR1 and CDR2 from the germline V gene are DFQATT and SNEGSKA (reference sequence). CDR3 DNA: TGCAGTGCTAGACCGCCGGCTAGCGGGTTCACCGGGTACGAGCAGTACTTC. Translating gives CSARPPASGFTGYEQYF.

The chain employs TRBV6-2 or TRBV6-3 and TRBJ2-6, with unresolved D. CDR3 length: 16 residues. Germline V gives CDR1 MNHEY, CDR2 SVGEGT. V lost 6 bases to trimming and J lost 0 bases, with 12 bases between them. Here the CDR3 reads CASRTLIRSGANVLTF. CDR3 coding DNA: TGTGCCAGCAGAACCCTGATCCGCTCTGGGGCCAACGTCCTGACTTTC.

This clonotype was found many times. The chain combines TRBV25-1 with TRBJ2-3, with 12 bases matching TRBD2. There are 14 residues in the CDR3. Germline V gives CDR1 MGHDK, CDR2 SYGVNS. V trimming: 7 bases; J trimming: 4 bases; junction bases outside the gene matches: 3. The chain's CDR3 is CASTLAGGPDTQYF. CDR3 DNA sequence: TGTGCCAGCACTCTAGCGGGGGGGCCAGATACGCAGTATTTT.

There are many counts of this clonotype. The J gene is TRBJ1-6, the V gene TRBV7-3, with D maybe TRBD1 (6 bases). V lost 5 bases and J 7 bases, leaving 18 bases between the germline ends. The length of the CDR3 is 16 residues. CDR1 is SGHTA, CDR2 FQGTGA, per germline. CDR3 amino acids: CASSLGGRWRNSPLHF. CDR3 DNA sequence: TGTGCCAGCAGCCTAGGGGGGCGGTGGAGGAATTCACCCCTCCACTTT.

In this sample, this clonotype turned up many times. The chain uses TRBV7-9 and TRBJ1-1; TRBD1 is a possible D gene (5 bases). Deletions cut 5 bases from V and 3 bases from J, with 19 bases between. CDR3 length: 16 amino acids. Germline CDR1 is SEHNR and CDR2 is FQNEAQ (reference sequence). CDR3 DNA sequence: TGTGCCAGCAGCCCCCTGGCAGGGAAGAGTTACACTGAAGCTTTCTTT. This sequence encodes CASSPLAGKSYTEAFF. Variable domain in full (rest from reference TRBV7-9 and TRBJ1-1): DTGVSQNPRHKITKRGQNVTFRCDPISEHNRLYWYRQTLGQGPEFLTYFQNEAQLEKSRLLSDRFSAERPKGSFSTLEIQRTEQGDSAMYLCASSPLAGKSYTEAFFGQGTRLTVV.

Many counts were recorded for this clonotype. The chain carries TRBV5-1 and TRBJ2-5, with a weak D call TRBD1 (5 bases). Germline CDR1 is SGHRS and CDR2 is YFSETQ. V was shortened by 1 base and J by 3 bases, with 7 bases between the two germline ends. This CDR3 comprises 13 residues. The CDR3 loop is CASSLKTEETQYF. In DNA form, the CDR3 reads TGCGCCAGCAGCTTGAAGACAGAAGAGACCCAGTACTTC.

This clonotype was found many times. The rearrangement joins TRBV20-1 to TRBJ2-7; perhaps TRBD1 as D (5 bases). The germline V gene encodes CDR1 DFQATT and CDR2 SNEGSKA (reference sequence). The V gene lost 0 bases and the J gene lost 0 bases, with 12 bases spanning the gap. The CDR3 is 15 residues long. The CDR3 sequence: CSARDQSRVSYEQYF. The CDR3 DNA follows: TGCAGTGCTAGAGATCAAAGCAGGGTCTCCTACGAGCAGTACTTC.

With regard to this clonotype: Given a much more abundant clone one base away, this may be a read error. The rearrangement joins TRBV28 to TRBJ2-2, with D perhaps matching TRBD2 (5 bases). The CDR3 extends over 14 amino acids. Per the germline V gene, CDR1 is MDHEN and CDR2 is SYDVKM. V lost 6 bases and J 7 bases, leaving 15 bases between the germline ends. For the CDR3, the DNA is TGTGCCAGCAGCTCTGGGAGTTGGGGCGGGGAGCTGTTTTTT. It specifies CASSSGSWGGELFF.

This clonotype showed up many times. V gene TRBV5-1 combines with J gene TRBJ1-1; 8 bases are shared with TRBD1. Looked up from germline, CDR1 is SGHRS and CDR2 is YFSETQ. The junction had 12 bases not matched to a gene; V was cut back by 4 bases and J by 7 bases. The CDR3 spans 15 residues. In DNA, the CDR3 is TGCGCCAGCAGCCTCAATACCGGGACAGGCATTGAAGCTTTCTTT. Its protein product is CASSLNTGTGIEAFF.

This clonotype was counted many times. This chain connects TRBV2 to TRBJ2-5; 10 bases map to TRBD2. CDR1 SNHLY and CDR2 FYNNEI come from the germline V gene. The length of the CDR3 is 15 residues. Losses at the gene ends were 6 bases for V and 2 bases for J; bases not matched to a gene: 6. CDR3 DNA: TGTGCCAGCAGCCTCCTAGCGGGAGTACAAGAGACCCAGTACTTC. Translated, it gives CASSLLAGVQETQYF.

Concerning this clonotype itself: Germline and junction disagree at one end, which may indicate a read error. The chain links TRBV5-1 to TRBJ2-1; 7 nucleotides agree with TRBD2. The CDR3 length is 15 residues. Germline V gene sequence: CDR1 SGHRS, CDR2 YFSETQ. CDR3 DNA: TGCACCAGCAGCTTCGGTACTAGCGATATCAATGAGCAGTTCTTC. It is translated as CTSSFGTSDINEQFF. Full variable domain (missing parts from reference TRBV5-1 and TRBJ2-1): KAGVTQTPRYLIKTRGQQVTLSCSPISGHRSVSWYQQTPGQGLQFLFEYFSETQRNKGNFPGRFSGRQFSNSRSEMNVSTLELGDSALYLCTSSFGTSDINEQFFGPGTRLTVL.

This clonotype was counted a few times. The chain carries TRBV6-4 and TRBJ1-1; perhaps TRBD1 as D (5 bases). V was cut by 1 base and J by 11 bases, with 11 bases left in between. CDR1 and CDR2 (germline): MRHNA, SNTAGT. This CDR3 has 12 amino acids. This CDR3 is CASSDWWGSAFF. CDR3 sequence (DNA): TGTGCCAGCAGTGACTGGTGGGGGTCGGCTTTCTTT.

This clonotype has a count of ten or more. J is TRBJ2-2 and V is TRBV12-3 or TRBV12-4; D is unresolved. V lost 4 bases, J lost 5 bases, and 8 bases lay in between. The CDR3 consists of 13 residues. Written as DNA, the CDR3 is TGTGCCAGCAGTTCGCATGATACCGGGGAGCTGTTTTTT. Its protein is CASSSHDTGELFF.

This clonotype was observed a handful of times. This may stem from a read error, because a much larger clone lies one nucleotide away. The rearrangement joins TRBV5-1 to TRBJ1-1; D is uncertain. The CDR3 length is 14 residues. The V and J ends lost 5 bases and 0 bases respectively, with 11 bases between them. The germline gives CDR1 SGHRS, CDR2 YFSETQ. The CDR3 DNA follows: TGCGCCAGCAGGAGGTGGCAGCTGAACACTGAAGCTTTCTTT. As protein: CASRRWQLNTEAFF.

This clonotype was observed at least ten times. This chain links TRBV27 with TRBJ2-3; a possible D gene is TRBD1 (6 bases). The germline V gene encodes CDR1 MNHEY and CDR2 SMNVEV (reference sequence). V gave up 0 bases and J gave up 8 bases, with 18 bases separating them. This CDR3 is 16 amino acids long. The CDR3 protein is CASSLSGARGWGTQYF. CDR3 nucleotide sequence: TGTGCCAGCAGTTTATCCGGAGCCAGGGGTTGGGGTACGCAGTATTTT.

This clonotype was seen many times. V is TRBV5-1 and J is TRBJ2-6, with 10 positions matching TRBD1. CDR3 length equals 17 residues. Germline values: CDR1 SGHRS, CDR2 YFSETQ. The ends lost 0 bases at V and 4 bases at J; junction bases unmatched: 4. CDR3 protein: CASSLGGTGAGANVLTF. CDR3 coding DNA: TGCGCCAGCAGCTTGGGAGGGACAGGGGCCGGGGCCAACGTCCTGACTTTC.

This clonotype has a count of ten or more. This chain uses TRBV25-1 with TRBJ2-1, with 9 positions matching TRBD1. J gave up 8 bases and V 4 bases, and 6 bases lay outside the gene matches. This CDR3 is 14 amino acids long. The germline V gene has CDR1 MGHDK and CDR2 SYGVNS. CDR3 sequence: CASSVPGQGYEQFF. The DNA of the CDR3 is TGTGCCAGCAGTGTACCGGGACAGGGATATGAGCAGTTCTTC.

Only a few counts were recorded for this clonotype. The genes are TRBV18 and TRBJ2-1, with 10 bases lining up with TRBD2. The CDR3 covers 16 residues. The trim removed 3 bases at V and 4 bases at J, leaving 6 bases unmatched. Germline V lookup: CDR1 KGHSH, CDR2 LQKENI. CDR3 sequence reads: CASSPRLAGEYNEQFF. In nucleotides, the CDR3 is TGTGCCAGCTCACCTCGTCTAGCGGGAGAGTACAATGAGCAGTTCTTC.

This clonotype appeared many times. The chain combines TRBV12-3 or TRBV12-4 with TRBJ2-7; D not certain. The CDR3 loop spans 15 amino acids. Deletions cut 3 bases from V and 3 bases from J, with 15 bases between. The CDR3 spells CASSFSDWSRYEQYF. In DNA form, the CDR3 reads TGTGCCAGCAGTTTCAGTGATTGGTCTCGCTACGAGCAGTACTTC.

This clonotype was recorded at least ten times. The CDR3 here is CASSQEVRQPQHF. Here the CDR3 DNA reads TGTGCCAGCAGCCAGGAAGTACGTCAGCCCCAGCATTTT. The chain combines TRBV3-1 with TRBJ1-5; D is unresolved. The CDR3 loop spans 13 amino acids. Germline loops: CDR1 LGHDT, CDR2 YNNKEL (reference sequence). V lost 3 bases and J lost 6, with 9 bases in between.

The sample holds a few counts of this clonotype. The chain carries TRBV20-1 and TRBJ2-4; D may be TRBD2 (6 bases). V dropped 5 bases and J dropped 7 bases, with 24 bases sitting between them. CDR1 and CDR2 from the germline V gene are DFQATT and SNEGSKA (reference sequence). The length of the CDR3 is 16 residues. In nucleotides, the CDR3 is TGCAGTGCTGCGTCCGGGAGAGCGGTCTTCAGGAACATTCAGTACTTC. Residues: CSAASGRAVFRNIQYF.

This clonotype came up many times. The rearrangement uses TRBV5-1 and TRBJ2-5, with 13 nucleotides matching TRBD2. The CDR3 covers 18 residues. V dropped 2 bases and J dropped 0; count of bases not matched to a gene: 7. CDR1 is SGHRS and CDR2 is YFSETQ in the germline V gene. CDR3 sequence (DNA): TGCGCCAGCAGCTTAGGGACTAGCGGGGCCCAATACCAAGAGACCCAGTACTTC. Amino acids: CASSLGTSGAQYQETQYF.

Notes on this clonotype: A read error may be the cause here, since a much bigger clone is one base away. The gene calls are TRBV29-1 and TRBJ2-1, with TRBD2 identical over 8 bases. The germline CDR1 and CDR2 sequences are SQVTM and ANQGSEA. The CDR3 length is 13 residues. The CDR3 nucleotides are TGCAGCGGCTTGGCGGGAGGTTGGAATGAGCATTTCTTC. It codes for CSGLAGGWNEHFF.

This clonotype was observed at least ten times. The V gene is TRBV7-6, the J gene TRBJ2-2; the D is unclear. The V gene lost 0 bases and the J gene lost 5 bases, with 13 bases spanning the gap. The CDR3 is made up of 16 amino acids. CDR1 and CDR2 from the germline V gene are SGHVS and FNYEAQ. The CDR3 DNA follows: TGTGCCAGCAGCTTAGCGGTGGTTGGTGGAACCGGGGAGCTGTTTTTT. As protein: CASSLAVVGGTGELFF.

This clonotype was seen many times. The chain joins TRBV28 to TRBJ2-3; D is unresolved. Per the germline V gene, CDR1 is MDHEN and CDR2 is SYDVKM. CDR3 length: 19 amino acids. Trimming shortened V by 5 bases and J by 2 bases, and 26 bases separated the two germline ends. The CDR3: CASSTSRSGSGFSTDTQYF. CDR3 nucleotides: TGTGCCAGCAGTACCTCTCGGTCCGGTTCAGGTTTTTCCACAGATACGCAGTATTTT.